This T cell receptor beta chain came from a study of T cell responses to AZD1222 COVID-19 vaccine. With regard to this clone: The antigen is unknown.

Germline CDR1 reads SGHTA; CDR2 reads FQGNSA. The CDR3 extends over 13 amino acids. V lost 1 base to trimming and J lost 5 bases, with 8 bases between them. Findings and caveats of the study: Sampled repertoires all dated from after the peak T cell response. Most donors were white British, females outnumbered males, and clonal diversity was possibly underestimated. Among vaccine-associated CD4 TCRs, coverage spanned spike, with dominance at 160-218 and 743-854. In the spike-specific TCR repertoire, nearly half reportedly target unmutated variant regions.

The assay was immunoSEQ multiplex PCR, and TCRdb's table has in-frame clones only and misses some. The repertoire holds 150,000 to 200,000 clones, with 85% to 90% as singletons. Sequencing used peripheral blood, obtained 28 days after the second AZD1222 dose. The receptor's source is an adult who received the AZD1222 COVID-19 vaccine. The chain uses TRBV7-2 and TRBJ2-5; D gene ambiguous. CDR3 in DNA: TGTGCCAGCAGCTTAGACTACGGTGAGACCCAGTACTTC. It specifies CASSLDYGETQYF.